The sequence of this T cell receptor beta chain was determined in a study of OX40 agonist ivuxolimab in advanced cancers. General study results and limits: Still undetermined is the antigen specificity of the expanded peripheral T cells.

Autoimmune disease history or systemic immunosuppression was exclusionary. Blood was sampled at baseline, cycle 4 day 1, and cycle 7 day 1. The junction had 6 bases not matched to a gene; V was cut back by 1 base and J by 7 bases. The CDR3 has 15 residues. Germline V gene data show CDR1 as SGHAT and CDR2 as FQNNGV. Comment on this clone: The target antigen is unknown.

Measured with immunoSEQ multiplex PCR; TCRdb has only the in-frame clones, and not every one. Here the sample spans fewer than 40,000 clones, more than 70% being singletons. The sequence was obtained from an adult with an advanced solid tumor such as melanoma, head and neck, liver or kidney cancer. J is TRBJ1-2 and V is TRBV11-2; 10 bases line up with TRBD1. Sequencing used CD4+ or CD8+ T cells sorted from blood, obtained in a trial of the OX40 agonist ivuxolimab. In DNA, the CDR3 is TGTGCCAGCAGCTTAGGGGGACAGGGGCTCGGTGGCTACACCTTC. Amino acid sequence: CASSLGGQGLGGYTF.